The subject of this entry is one TCR beta chain. The V gene lost 0 bases and the J gene lost 1 base, with 6 bases spanning the gap. The CDR3 loop spans 13 amino acids. Germline V gives CDR1 GTSNPN, CDR2 SVGIG (reference sequence). Measured with immunoSEQ multiplex PCR; TCRdb has only the in-frame clones, and not every one. The sample carries about 75,000 clones, approximately 86% recorded once. This sample is part of a study of blood T cell repertoires in COVID-19. This chain links TRBV30 with TRBJ2-5; D call uncertain. Sequencing was performed on peripheral blood. The sequence derives from a woman between 45 and 65 years old with acute or convalescent COVID-19. CDR3 DNA sequence: TGTGCCTGGAGTGTACTCTCCCAAGAGACCCAGTACTTC. It encodes CAWSVLSQETQYF.